The clone carrying this T cell receptor (beta chain) was seen at least ten times. These data are taken from a study of T-cell reconstitution after alpha-beta-depleted transplantation in children. Germline V CDR1 and CDR2: SGHRS, YFSETQ. The ends were cut back, 0 bases at V and 3 bases at J, with 6 bases in the middle. The CDR3 is 14 residues long. For TCRbeta, the library was prepared with unique molecular identifiers. One entry per CDR3 protein, called by TCRdb with MiXCR from the PCR reads. Of more than 85,000 distinct CDR3 sequences listed, roughly 7.2% are singletons. Specimen: PBMCs, collected before TCRalphabeta/CD19-depleted stem cell transplant. The J gene is TRBJ1-4, the V gene TRBV5-1, with TRBD1 as a possible D gene (5 bases). The clonotype was recovered from a boy aged 2 to 10 with acute lymphoblastic leukemia, due to receive a stem cell transplant. The chain's CDR3 is CASSLDRPNEKLFF. The CDR3 coding sequence is TGCGCCAGCAGCTTGGACAGGCCTAATGAAAAACTGTTTTTT.